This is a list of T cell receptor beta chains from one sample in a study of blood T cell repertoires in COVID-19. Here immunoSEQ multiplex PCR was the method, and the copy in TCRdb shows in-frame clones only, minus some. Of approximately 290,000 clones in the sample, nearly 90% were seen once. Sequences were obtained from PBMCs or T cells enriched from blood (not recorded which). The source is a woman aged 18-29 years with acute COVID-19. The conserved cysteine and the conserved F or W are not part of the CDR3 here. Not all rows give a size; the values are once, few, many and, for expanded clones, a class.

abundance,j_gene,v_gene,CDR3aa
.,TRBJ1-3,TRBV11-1,ASSQGSYGNTIY
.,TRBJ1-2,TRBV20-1,SASREYGYT
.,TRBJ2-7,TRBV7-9,ASSPGGSYEQY
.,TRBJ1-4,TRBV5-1,ASSLGYGEGKLF
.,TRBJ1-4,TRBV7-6,ASSFSGTVNEKLF
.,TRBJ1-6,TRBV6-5,ASKSRVNSPLH
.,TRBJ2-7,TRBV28,ASSPPPGTASQTEQY
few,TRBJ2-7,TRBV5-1,ASSFFLADSYEQY
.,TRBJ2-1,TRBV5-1,ASSGGYSYNEQF
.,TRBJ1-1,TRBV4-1,ASSSSGMNTEAF
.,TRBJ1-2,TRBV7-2,ASSRALSGYGYT
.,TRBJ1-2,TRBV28,ASSSPGQGESGYT
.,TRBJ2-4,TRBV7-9,ASSLAQRERY
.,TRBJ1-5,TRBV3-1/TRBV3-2,ASSQEGSQPQH
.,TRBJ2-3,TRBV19,ASSLGLADTQY
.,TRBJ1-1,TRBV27,ASSFSVGPMNTEAF
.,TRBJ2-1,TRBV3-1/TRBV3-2,ASSPSGRGYNEQF
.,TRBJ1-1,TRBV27,ASSLKGVTEAF
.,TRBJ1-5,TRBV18,ASSPAILRSADQPQH
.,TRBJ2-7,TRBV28,ASSLLSPRQGARTAEQY
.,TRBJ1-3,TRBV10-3,AISLGGQDSGNTIY
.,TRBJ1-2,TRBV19,ASSSTGGGPYGYT
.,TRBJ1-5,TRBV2,ASRTGLNSNQPQH
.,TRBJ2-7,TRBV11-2,ASSPRRDSYEQY
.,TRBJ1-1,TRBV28,ASSLYRTRDRDMNTEAF
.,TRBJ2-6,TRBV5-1,ASSLEGEGANVLT
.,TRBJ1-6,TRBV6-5,ASSSRPTDSPLH
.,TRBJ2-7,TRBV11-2,ASSQTRAGEQY
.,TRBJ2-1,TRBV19,ASSMGDTLSYNEQF
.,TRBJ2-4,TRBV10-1,ASSEGTGAGNIQY
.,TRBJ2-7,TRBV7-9,ASSPTGGGGYEQY
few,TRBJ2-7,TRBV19,ASSPGTYEQY